The 28 T cell receptor beta chains below come from one sample, sequenced in a study of blood T cell repertoires in COVID-19. Sequencing was performed with immunoSEQ multiplex PCR; in TCRdb, only in-frame clones are kept and a portion is missing. The sample lists about 170,000 clones; around 78% were seen once. Sequenced material: PBMCs or T cells enriched from blood (not recorded which). These receptors were taken from a woman between 50 and 59 years old who had recovered from COVID-19.

The chain couples TRBV30 to TRBJ2-5; TRBD1 is a possible D gene (6 bases). CDR1 is GTSNPN, CDR2 SVGIG, per germline (reference sequence). Trimming left V 3 bases short and J 5 bases short, with 13 bases between. CDR3 length equals 13 residues. CDR3 DNA: TGTGCCTGGAGCTTACAGGGCCTGGAGACCCAGTACTTC. Its translation is CAWSLQGLETQYF.

The CDR3 loop is CASSSWGDQPQHF. CDR3 DNA sequence: TGTGCCAGCAGCTCGTGGGGGGATCAGCCCCAGCATTTT. The chain combines TRBV7-2 with TRBJ1-5; D is perhaps TRBD1 (5 bases). V was pared by 4 bases and J by 5 bases, with 9 bases between. CDR3 length equals 13 residues. Germline CDR1 is SGHTA and CDR2 is FQGNSA.

The gene calls are TRBV13 and TRBJ2-5, with 11 bases that match TRBD1. CDR1 and CDR2 from the germline V gene are PRHDT and FYEKMQ (reference sequence). V shed 4 bases, J shed 6 bases, and the junction held 10 bases outside the gene matches. This CDR3 is built from 16 residues. CDR3 coding DNA: TGTGCCAGCAGCTCCGGGCGGACAGGGGGCGGGAAGACCCAGTACTTC. It is translated as CASSSGRTGGGKTQYF.

To note about this clone: Distinct nucleotide sequences in the sample also encode this CDR3. The J gene is TRBJ1-5, the V gene TRBV7-2; D is possibly TRBD1 (5 bases). Germline V CDR1 and CDR2: SGHTA, FQGNSA. The CDR3 contains 13 residues. The V end was cut by 5 bases, the J end by 7 bases, with 12 bases between. The CDR3 coding sequence is TGTGCCAGCAGCCTAGATAGGGGACAGCCCCAGCATTTT. This translates into CASSLDRGQPQHF.

This clone appeared a single time. This rearrangement joins TRBV11-2 to TRBJ2-4; D call uncertain. Germline CDR1 reads SGHAT; CDR2 reads FQNNGV. Trimming removed 4 bases from V and 7 bases from J, with 14 bases in between. The CDR3 totals 14 residues. The CDR3 here is CASSWPPRLNIQYF. CDR3 DNA: TGTGCCAGCAGCTGGCCACCTAGGCTGAACATTCAGTACTTC.

J is TRBJ1-4 and V is TRBV18, with no clear D. The germline CDR1 and CDR2 sequences are KGHSH and LQKENI. Trimming cost V 6 bases and J 3 bases, with 11 bases left between them. This CDR3 contains 14 residues. The CDR3 DNA follows: TGTGCCAGCTCCCCCAGCGGGGCTAATGAAAAACTGTTTTTT. Amino acids: CASSPSGANEKLFF.

The V call is TRBV4-1, the J call TRBJ2-7; 7 bases map to TRBD1. Germline CDR1 and CDR2: MGHRA and YSYEKL. The CDR3 is 16 amino acids. Losses at the gene ends were 1 base for V and 2 bases for J; bases not matched to a gene: 8. CDR3: CASSQVPGQLPYEQYV. For the CDR3, the DNA is TGCGCCAGCAGCCAAGTCCCGGGACAGCTACCCTACGAGCAGTACGTC.

This clone is a singleton in its sample. The rearrangement joins TRBV7-6 to TRBJ2-1, with unresolved D. V gave up 1 base and J gave up 3 bases, with 7 bases separating them. The CDR3 is 14 amino acids. Germline V gene data show CDR1 as SGHVS and CDR2 as FNYEAQ. The CDR3 spells CASSLGALYNEQFF. The CDR3 DNA is TGTGCCAGCAGCTTAGGCGCTCTCTACAATGAGCAGTTCTTC.

The genes are TRBV7-2 and TRBJ2-6; D may be TRBD1 (5 bases). Looked up from germline, CDR1 is SGHTA and CDR2 is FQGNSA. Trimming removed 5 bases at V and 0 bases at J, with 8 bases between. The CDR3 runs 15 residues. The DNA for the CDR3 is TGTGCCAGCAGCCCCCAGGGCTCTGGGGCCAACGTCCTGACTTTC. Translating it yields CASSPQGSGANVLTF.

This clone has a single count. V is TRBV6-4 and J is TRBJ2-3; 8 nucleotides line up with TRBD2. From germline, CDR1 is MRHNA and CDR2 SNTAGT. V lost 6 bases, J lost 0 bases, and 5 bases stayed unmatched. The CDR3 loop spans 15 amino acids. CDR3 nucleotides: TGTGCCAGCAGATATAGCGGGACTAGCACAGATACGCAGTATTTT. As protein: CASRYSGTSTDTQYF.

This chain uses TRBV2 with TRBJ1-1; D perhaps matches TRBD1 (5 bases). The CDR3 sequence is 13 residues long. The V end lost 8 bases, the J end lost 2 bases, and 12 bases lay between the germline ends. Germline V gene lookup returns CDR1 SNHLY and CDR2 FYNNEI. The DNA of the CDR3 is TGTGCCAGCGGGGCGACATCAAACACTGAAGCTTTCTTT. This gives the protein CASGATSNTEAFF.

This chain connects TRBV6-5 to TRBJ1-6; 8 bases match TRBD1. Germline V gene lookup returns CDR1 MNHEY and CDR2 SVGAGI. V lost 0 bases, J lost 7 bases, and 5 bases stayed unmatched. The CDR3 has 16 amino acids. The CDR3 reads CASSYSANRGNSPLHF. The CDR3 DNA follows: TGTGCCAGCAGTTACTCGGCGAACAGGGGGAATTCACCCCTCCACTTT.

The chain links TRBV18 to TRBJ1-1, with TRBD1 matching over 8 bases. The CDR3 is made up of 13 amino acids. The germline gives CDR1 KGHSH, CDR2 LQKENI. The J segment lost 0 bases and the V segment lost 8 bases, leaving 2 bases of the junction unmatched. CDR3 loop: CASRQGMNTEAFF. In DNA form, the CDR3 reads TGTGCCAGCAGACAGGGGATGAACACTGAAGCTTTCTTT.

V gene TRBV7-2 combines with J gene TRBJ1-4; D is ambiguous. CDR1 SGHTA and CDR2 FQGNSA come from the germline V gene. The length of the CDR3 is 13 residues. V lost 1 base to trimming and J lost 8 bases, with 8 bases between them. CDR3 DNA: TGTGCCAGCAGCTTAGTGACTGGAGAAAAACTGTTTTTT. It translates to CASSLVTGEKLFF.

V usage is TRBV19 and J usage is TRBJ2-1; no clear D gene. Trimming cost V 0 bases and J 6 bases, with 12 bases left between them. Germline V lookup: CDR1 LNHDA, CDR2 SQIVND (reference sequence). CDR3 length: 15 residues. CDR3 amino acids: CASSIDRSGINEQFF. In DNA form, the CDR3 reads TGTGCCAGTAGTATAGATCGATCAGGTATCAATGAGCAGTTCTTC.

The chain combines TRBV14 with TRBJ1-1; D uncertain. With 4 bases removed from V and 6 bases from J, the gap between germline ends came to 9 bases. The germline CDR1 and CDR2 sequences are SGHDN and FVKESK. The CDR3 length is 12 residues. The CDR3 is CASSRHRAEAFF. CDR3 bases: TGTGCCAGCAGCCGACACCGCGCTGAAGCTTTCTTT.

This clone has only one observation. The J gene is TRBJ2-3, the V gene TRBV11-2; weak D call: TRBD2 (6 bases). CDR3 length equals 13 residues. Germline CDR1 reads SGHAT; CDR2 reads FQNNGV. V was trimmed by 4 bases and J by 5 bases, leaving 10 bases between them. The CDR3 DNA reads as TGTGCCAGCAGCTCGTGGGGAGGAGATACGCAGTATTTT. It translates to CASSSWGGDTQYF.

CDR3 region: CASSLGDRVDGYTF. In DNA form, the CDR3 reads TGCGCCAGCAGCTTGGGGGACAGGGTTGATGGCTACACCTTC. The V gene is TRBV5-1, the J gene TRBJ1-2; TRBD1 matches 9 bases. V dropped 0 bases and J dropped 6; count of bases not matched to a gene: 3. CDR1 is SGHRS, CDR2 YFSETQ, per germline. The CDR3 extends over 14 amino acids.

The chain combines TRBV5-1 with TRBJ2-5, with 12 bases identical to TRBD1. V dropped 2 bases and J dropped 3; count of bases not matched to a gene: 5. This CDR3 has 16 amino acids. Germline lookup yields CDR1 SGHRS and CDR2 YFSETQ. The CDR3 loop reads CASSFAGTGGEETQYF. For the CDR3, the DNA is TGCGCCAGCAGCTTCGCCGGGACAGGGGGCGAAGAGACCCAGTACTTC.

This clone occurred once. The J gene is TRBJ1-4, the V gene TRBV2; 9 positions agree with TRBD1. This CDR3 is 15 amino acids long. The ends lost 6 bases at V and 5 bases at J; junction bases unmatched: 7. CDR1 is SNHLY, CDR2 FYNNEI, per germline. CDR3 amino acids: CASRRGGTGNEKLFF. The CDR3 DNA reads as TGTGCCAGCAGGAGAGGGGGGACAGGGAATGAAAAACTGTTTTTT.

In this sample, this clone turned up once. The rearrangement links TRBV24-1 to TRBJ2-7; D possibly corresponds to TRBD2 (5 bases). Germline-derived CDR1 and CDR2 are KGHDR and SFDVKD. The length of the CDR3 is 14 residues. The ends were cut back, 1 base at V and 5 bases at J, with 11 bases in the middle. DNA of the CDR3: TGTGCCACCAGTGATTTTATCGGTAGCGACGAGCAGTACGTC. This gives the protein CATSDFIGSDEQYV.

This clone is a singleton in its sample. V and J are TRBV6-5 and TRBJ2-5; D call uncertain. The CDR3 covers 13 residues. Trimming left V 6 bases short and J 4 bases short, with 12 bases between. The germline gives CDR1 MNHEY, CDR2 SVGAGI. The CDR3 DNA reads as TGTGCCAGCAGAATGACTGTCCTAGAGACCCAGTACTTC. Translating gives CASRMTVLETQYF.

This chain links TRBV7-8 with TRBJ1-5, with D tentatively TRBD1 (5 bases). Trimming pared 3 bases from V and 6 bases from J, leaving 15 bases between. This CDR3 region has 15 residues. The V gene's germline CDR1 is SGHVS and CDR2 FQNEAQ. The chain's CDR3 is CASSLTLGGAQPQHF. In nucleotides, the CDR3 is TGTGCCAGCAGCTTGACTCTGGGGGGTGCTCAGCCCCAGCATTTT.

CDR3 amino acids: CASSLRAGFYGYTF. The CDR3 DNA reads as TGTGCCAGCAGTTTACGGGCAGGGTTTTATGGCTACACCTTC. The chain uses TRBV27 and TRBJ1-2, with D possibly matching TRBD1 (5 bases). The CDR3 has 14 amino acids. V lost 2 bases, J lost 5 bases, and 12 bases lay in between. In germline, CDR1 is MNHEY, CDR2 SMNVEV (reference sequence).

V gene TRBV7-3 combines with J gene TRBJ2-2, with 14 bases that match TRBD2. Per germline, CDR1 SGHTA and CDR2 FQGTGA. V shed 4 bases, J shed 6 bases, and the junction held 7 bases outside the gene matches. The CDR3 is 17 amino acids. The CDR3 here is CASSSGLAGAAAGELFF. In DNA, the CDR3 is TGTGCCAGCAGCTCGGGACTAGCGGGGGCCGCCGCCGGGGAGCTGTTTTTT.

The CDR3 DNA sequence: TGCGCCAGCAGCTTACGGGAAACGGTTTTAGACGGGGAGCTGTTTTTT. Encoded protein: CASSLRETVLDGELFF. The chain is built from TRBV5-1 and TRBJ2-2; a weak D match, TRBD2 (5 bases). Germline CDR1 is SGHRS and CDR2 is YFSETQ. The CDR3 has 16 amino acids. Trimming left V 2 bases short and J 7 bases short, with 18 bases between.

About this clone: The junction shows a germline mismatch at one end, possibly a read error. V is TRBV5-5 and J is TRBJ1-4, with TRBD1 matching over 10 bases. Per germline, CDR1 SGHKS and CDR2 YYEKEE (reference sequence). CDR3 size: 18 residues. CDR3 sequence reads: CASTLPATGGQANEKLFF. Written as DNA, the CDR3 is TGTGCCAGCACCTTGCCGGCGACAGGGGGCCAAGCTAATGAAAAACTGTTTTTT.

V gene TRBV30 combines with J gene TRBJ2-6, with D perhaps TRBD1 (5 bases). The V and J ends lost 0 bases and 0 bases respectively, with 12 bases between them. Germline V gives CDR1 GTSNPN, CDR2 SVGIG (reference sequence). This CDR3 is built from 17 residues. Written as DNA, the CDR3 is TGTGCCTGGAGTGTACAGGCAGGAACCTCTGGGGCCAACGTCCTGACTTTC. It is translated as CAWSVQAGTSGANVLTF.